The 17 T cell receptor beta chains listed next were all sequenced from one sample in a study of identical twins. TCRdb re-called the 5' RACE reads with MiXCR, one entry per CDR3 protein. The sample consists of 700,000 or so distinct CDR3 sequences, 20% to 25% of them appearing once. In addition, the sample was reused for a study of T cells expressing NK-cell markers.

Sequences were obtained from PBMCs. These receptors originate from a woman aged 18-29 years in good health.

The table lists this clonotype with a few counts. This chain connects TRBV6-1 to TRBJ1-2; D unclear. This CDR3 region has 13 residues. With 5 bases removed from V and 4 bases from J, the gap between germline ends came to 11 bases. The V gene's germline CDR1 is MNHNS and CDR2 SASEGT. CDR3 sequence (DNA): TGTGCCAGCAGTCCAAAGGACGGCTATGGCTACACCTTC. Translating it yields CASSPKDGYGYTF.

The chain recombines TRBV25-1 with TRBJ2-7, with D unclear. CDR1 is MGHDK, CDR2 SYGVNS, per germline. CDR3 size: 11 residues. V lost 1 base to trimming and J lost 8 bases, with 6 bases between them. Here the CDR3 reads CASSELGKQYF. The CDR3 region has the DNA TGTGCCAGCAGTGAATTGGGGAAGCAGTACTTC.

The V and J genes are TRBV13 and TRBJ2-7; TRBD1 might be the D (5 bases). Per germline, CDR1 PRHDT and CDR2 FYEKMQ (reference sequence). The CDR3 is made up of 16 amino acids. V dropped 5 bases and J dropped 4 bases, with 21 bases sitting between them. In DNA, the CDR3 is TGTGCCAGCAGCCTCTCCCCCACACAGGCGAGATACGAGCAGTACTTC. It is translated as CASSLSPTQARYEQYF.

V usage is TRBV7-2 and J usage is TRBJ2-1, with D hard to call. V was cut by 5 bases and J by 6 bases, with 8 bases left in between. The CDR3 covers 12 residues. CDR1 and CDR2 from the germline V gene are SGHTA and FQGNSA. DNA for the CDR3: TGTGCCAGCAGCCCCCGGGCCAATGAGCAGTTCTTC. Translated: CASSPRANEQFF.

The chain employs TRBV7-7 and TRBJ2-5; 13 bases map to TRBD2. The CDR3 has 16 residues. The J segment lost 4 bases and the V segment lost 5 bases, leaving 7 bases of the junction unmatched. Germline-derived CDR1 and CDR2 are SSHAT and FNYEAQ (reference sequence). The CDR3 sequence: CASSTRTSGSAETQYF. CDR3 coding DNA: TGTGCCAGCAGCACCCGGACTAGCGGGAGTGCAGAGACCCAGTACTTC.

The chain recombines TRBV7-9 with TRBJ1-2; no clear D. V lost 5 bases to trimming and J lost 4 bases, with 20 bases between them. Germline CDR1 reads SEHNR; CDR2 reads FQNEAQ (reference sequence). The CDR3 covers 16 residues. The CDR3 loop reads CASSVSAATLSYGYTF. The CDR3 bases are TGTGCCAGCAGCGTATCGGCGGCAACATTATCCTATGGCTACACCTTC.

The gene calls are TRBV20-1 and TRBJ1-4; the D gene is possibly TRBD1 (5 bases). CDR3 length: 15 amino acids. V shed 0 bases and J shed 3 bases, with 11 bases lying between them. Germline V gene sequence: CDR1 DFQATT, CDR2 SNEGSKA (reference sequence). This CDR3 is CSARDSGGPNEKLFF. DNA of the CDR3: TGCAGTGCTAGAGATTCGGGGGGACCTAATGAAAAACTGTTTTTT.

In this sample, this clonotype turned up a few times. The rearrangement links TRBV5-1 to TRBJ2-3, with 9 bases matching TRBD2. The CDR3 is 15 amino acids. Per germline, CDR1 SGHRS and CDR2 YFSETQ. With V trimmed by 1 base and J by 5 bases, 5 bases remained unmatched. The CDR3 DNA reads as TGCGCCAGCAGCTTGTTGACTAGCGGCGAAGATACGCAGTATTTT. The encoded protein is CASSLLTSGEDTQYF.

CDR3 sequence reads: CSARDTAGGPKTQYF. DNA for the CDR3: TGCAGTGCTAGAGATACGGCGGGGGGGCCCAAGACCCAGTACTTC. J is TRBJ2-5 and V is TRBV20-1, with TRBD2 matching 9 bases. Trimming cost V 0 bases and J 6 bases; bases outside gene matches: 8. CDR3 size: 15 residues. Germline V CDR1 and CDR2: DFQATT, SNEGSKA (reference sequence).

At least ten counts were recorded for this clonotype. The chain couples TRBV12-3 or TRBV12-4 to TRBJ2-7, with TRBD2 as a possible D gene (6 bases). This CDR3 has 15 residues. V dropped 6 bases and J dropped 5 bases, with 20 bases sitting between them. CDR3 protein: CASRQGGTRPHEQYF. The CDR3 DNA follows: TGTGCCAGCAGGCAGGGCGGGACCCGTCCCCACGAGCAGTACTTC.

Here the CDR3 reads CASSEYEKQAFF. CDR3 DNA: TGTGCCAGCAGTGAATATGAAAAGCAAGCTTTCTTT. The chain recombines TRBV25-1 with TRBJ1-1; no clear D gene. The germline CDR1 and CDR2 sequences are MGHDK and SYGVNS. V lost 0 bases to trimming and J lost 9 bases, with 8 bases between them. This CDR3 is built from 12 residues.

This clonotype was seen more than once but under ten times. This chain connects TRBV3-1 to TRBJ2-7; D may be TRBD2 (5 bases). Per the germline V gene, CDR1 is LGHDT and CDR2 is YNNKEL (reference sequence). The CDR3 has 11 residues. Between the trimmed V and J ends, which lost 3 bases and 5 bases, there was a span of 5 bases. The CDR3 coding sequence is TGTGCCAGCAGCCACGGGAACGAGCAGTACTTC. Its translation: CASSHGNEQYF.

This clonotype was detected a few times. The chain is built from TRBV13 and TRBJ1-2; 7 bases are shared with TRBD1. Germline V gene lookup returns CDR1 PRHDT and CDR2 FYEKMQ (reference sequence). This CDR3 contains 13 residues. V shed 5 bases and J 6 bases; nucleotides not matched to a gene: 6. The CDR3, as DNA: TGTGCCAGCAGCCCAAGGGGGCCGGATGGCTACACCTTC. Its translation is CASSPRGPDGYTF. The full variable domain, its missing parts supplied by reference TRBV13 and TRBJ1-2, is AAGVIQSPRHLIKEKRETATLKCYPIPRHDTVYWYQQGPGQDPQFLISFYEKMQSDKGSIPDRFSAQQFSDYHSELNMSSLELGDSALYFCASSPRGPDGYTFGSGTRLTVV.

This chain joins TRBV6-1 and TRBJ1-6; D is possibly TRBD1 (5 bases). CDR1 MNHNS and CDR2 SASEGT come from the germline V gene. Trimming stripped 6 bases from V and 6 bases from J, with 9 bases between. This CDR3 has 13 amino acids. The CDR3 sequence: CASSPTANSPLHF. CDR3 bases: TGTGCCAGCAGCCCGACAGCTAATTCACCCCTCCACTTT.

The J gene is TRBJ2-1, the V gene TRBV29-1; D possibly uses TRBD1 or TRBD2 (6 bases each). CDR3 length: 17 residues. Trimming pared 3 bases from V and 1 base from J, leaving 19 bases between. Germline loops: CDR1 SQVTM, CDR2 ANQGSEA. In DNA form, the CDR3 reads TGCAGCGTTGACAAGGAGGGGGGAACCGTATCCTACAATGAGCAGTTCTTC. Amino acids: CSVDKEGGTVSYNEQFF.

The sample holds a few counts of this clonotype. This rearrangement joins TRBV7-6 to TRBJ1-1, with a possible D match to TRBD1 (6 bases). CDR1 and CDR2 (germline): SGHVS, FNYEAQ. There are 14 residues in the CDR3. The V end was cut by 5 bases, the J end by 6 bases, with 16 bases between. The CDR3 protein is CASSQGNGPSEAFF. The CDR3 nucleotides read TGTGCCAGCAGCCAGGGGAACGGTCCCTCTGAAGCTTTCTTT. The full variable domain, with the rest looked up from reference TRBV7-6 and TRBJ1-1, is GAGVSQSPRYKVTKRGQDVALRCDPISGHVSLYWYRQALGQGPEFLTYFNYEAQQDKSGLPNDRFSAERPEGSISTLTIQRTEQRDSAMYRCASSQGNGPSEAFFGQGTRLTVV.

This clonotype was observed a handful of times. V usage is TRBV6-2 or TRBV6-3 and J usage is TRBJ1-1; D not resolved. Germline V gene sequence: CDR1 MNHEY, CDR2 SVGEGT. The germline V and J ends were trimmed by 6 bases and 6 bases, with 8 bases remaining between them. The CDR3 extends over 11 amino acids. CDR3 coding DNA: TGTGCCAGCAGAGCCTTCGCTGAAGCTTTCTTT. It specifies CASRAFAEAFF.